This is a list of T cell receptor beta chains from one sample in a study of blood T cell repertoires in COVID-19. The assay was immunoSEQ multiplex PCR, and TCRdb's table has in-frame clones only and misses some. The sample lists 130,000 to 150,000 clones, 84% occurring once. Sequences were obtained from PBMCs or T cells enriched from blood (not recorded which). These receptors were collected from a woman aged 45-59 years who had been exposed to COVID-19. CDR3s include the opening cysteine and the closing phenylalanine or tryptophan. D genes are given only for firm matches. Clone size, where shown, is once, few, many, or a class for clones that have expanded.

CDR3nt: TGTGCCAGCAGTTGGGGGGGGCAAGAGACCCAGTACTTC
CDR3aa: CASSWGGQETQYF
j_gene: TRBJ2-5
d_gene: TRBD2
len: 13
abundance: NA
v_gene: TRBV7-2

CDR3nt: TGTGCCAGCAGCTTCGGGACATATGGCTACACCTTC
CDR3aa: CASSFGTYGYTF
j_gene: TRBJ1-2
d_gene: NA
len: 12
abundance: once
v_gene: TRBV7-2

CDR3nt: TGTGCCAGCAGTTACCCACAGGGACCCGAGCAGTACTTC
CDR3aa: CASSYPQGPEQYF
j_gene: TRBJ2-7
d_gene: NA
len: 13
abundance: NA
v_gene: TRBV6-6

CDR3nt: TGTGCCAGCAGCTTGCCCGACGCTACTATTGAAAAACTGTTTTTT
CDR3aa: CASSLPDATIEKLFF
j_gene: TRBJ1-4
d_gene: NA
len: 15
abundance: NA
v_gene: TRBV5-4

CDR3nt: TGTGCCAGTAGTACCGGACAGGGACAGCCCCAGCATTTT
CDR3aa: CASSTGQGQPQHF
j_gene: TRBJ1-5
d_gene: TRBD1
len: 13
abundance: once
v_gene: TRBV19

CDR3nt: TGTGCCAGCAGGACAGGGGGCTTGAAGGAAGCTTTCTTT
CDR3aa: CASRTGGLKEAFF
j_gene: TRBJ1-1
d_gene: TRBD1
len: 13
abundance: NA
v_gene: TRBV2

CDR3nt: TGTGCCTGGTCAGGGGGGTACGAGCAGTACTTC
CDR3aa: CAWSGGYEQYF
j_gene: TRBJ2-7
d_gene: NA
len: 11
abundance: NA
v_gene: TRBV30

CDR3nt: TGCGCCAGCAGCCGGACAGGAGTTTCACCCCTCCACTTT
CDR3aa: CASSRTGVSPLHF
j_gene: TRBJ1-6
d_gene: TRBD1
len: 13
abundance: NA
v_gene: TRBV4-1

CDR3nt: TGTGCCATCCAGGACAGGGTGGGTCAGCCCCAGCATTTT
CDR3aa: CAIQDRVGQPQHF
j_gene: TRBJ1-5
d_gene: TRBD1
len: 13
abundance: NA
v_gene: TRBV7-3

CDR3nt: TGTGCCAGCAGTTCGAGCGGATTAAAAAACAATGAGCAGTTCTTC
CDR3aa: CASSSSGLKNNEQFF
j_gene: TRBJ2-1
d_gene: NA
len: 15
abundance: NA
v_gene: TRBV6-2/TRBV6-3

CDR3nt: TGTGCCACCAGCAGGCAGGGGTATAATTCACCCCTCCACTTT
CDR3aa: CATSRQGYNSPLHF
j_gene: TRBJ1-6
d_gene: NA
len: 14
abundance: NA
v_gene: TRBV15

CDR3nt: TGTGCCTGGAATAGGGGACAGGGGCGATACGAGCAGTACTTC
CDR3aa: CAWNRGQGRYEQYF
j_gene: TRBJ2-7
d_gene: TRBD1
len: 14
abundance: NA
v_gene: TRBV30

CDR3nt: TGTGCCAGCAGTTACGACGAGGTTCAGCCCCAGCATTTT
CDR3aa: CASSYDEVQPQHF
j_gene: TRBJ1-5
d_gene: NA
len: 13
abundance: NA
v_gene: TRBV6-2/TRBV6-3

CDR3nt: TGTGCCACCAGTGAGTCCTTGCCAGGGTTGAACACCGGGGAGCTGTTTTTT
CDR3aa: CATSESLPGLNTGELFF
j_gene: TRBJ2-2
d_gene: NA
len: 17
abundance: NA
v_gene: TRBV24-1

CDR3nt: TGTGCCAGTAGTATAGTAGCAGGGAGGTCACCCCTCCACTTT
CDR3aa: CASSIVAGRSPLHF
j_gene: TRBJ1-6
d_gene: NA
len: 14
abundance: NA
v_gene: TRBV19

CDR3nt: TGTGCCAGCAGTTCATCACAGGAGACCCAGTACTTC
CDR3aa: CASSSSQETQYF
j_gene: TRBJ2-5
d_gene: NA
len: 12
abundance: NA
v_gene: TRBV6-2/TRBV6-3

CDR3nt: TGCGCCAGCAGTCAGACCCTTAGCGGGAGGGGGTATGAGCAGTTCTTC
CDR3aa: CASSQTLSGRGYEQFF
j_gene: TRBJ2-1
d_gene: TRBD2
len: 16
abundance: NA
v_gene: TRBV10-1

CDR3nt: TGTGCCAGCAGTGACGGGTTCACGGGTTCACCCCTCCACTTT
CDR3aa: CASSDGFTGSPLHF
j_gene: TRBJ1-6
d_gene: NA
len: 14
abundance: NA
v_gene: TRBV6-4

CDR3nt: TGCGCCAGCAGCTTGGAGTCGGGGGGCTCCTATAATTCACCCCTCCACTTT
CDR3aa: CASSLESGGSYNSPLHF
j_gene: TRBJ1-6
d_gene: NA
len: 17
abundance: NA
v_gene: TRBV5-1

CDR3nt: TGTGCCAGCAGTAGGGGGAAAGCCGGTGGGACCCAGTACTTC
CDR3aa: CASSRGKAGGTQYF
j_gene: TRBJ2-5
d_gene: NA
len: 14
abundance: NA
v_gene: TRBV6-2/TRBV6-3

CDR3nt: TGTGCCAGCAGCTTAGAGCCTCGGGTGGGCTATGGCTACACCTTC
CDR3aa: CASSLEPRVGYGYTF
j_gene: TRBJ1-2
d_gene: NA
len: 15
abundance: NA
v_gene: TRBV7-2

CDR3nt: TGTGCCAGCAGCTCTATCGGGGTTGAGCTGTTTTTT
CDR3aa: CASSSIGVELFF
j_gene: TRBJ2-2
d_gene: NA
len: 12
abundance: NA
v_gene: TRBV5-8

CDR3nt: TGCGCCAGCAGCAGTGGCATCGGGACTAGCCCAGACAATGAGCAGTTCTTC
CDR3aa: CASSSGIGTSPDNEQFF
j_gene: TRBJ2-1
d_gene: TRBD2
len: 17
abundance: once
v_gene: TRBV5-1

CDR3nt: TGTGCCAGTAGGAGGGCAGCACTCAAAAACACTGAAGCTTTCTTT
CDR3aa: CASRRAALKNTEAFF
j_gene: TRBJ1-1
d_gene: NA
len: 15
abundance: NA
v_gene: TRBV19

CDR3nt: TGCGCCAGCCGCCGACAAACGAACACCGGGGAGCTGTTTTTT
CDR3aa: CASRRQTNTGELFF
j_gene: TRBJ2-2
d_gene: NA
len: 14
abundance: NA
v_gene: TRBV10-2

CDR3nt: TGTGCCACCAGTGACCCGCAGGGGGCCGGGGGAGCAGAGACCCAGTACTTC
CDR3aa: CATSDPQGAGGAETQYF
j_gene: TRBJ2-5
d_gene: TRBD1
len: 17
abundance: NA
v_gene: TRBV24-1

CDR3nt: TGTGCCAGCACCAAAAGCGGGGGGGGTCACAATGAGCAGTTCTTC
CDR3aa: CASTKSGGGHNEQFF
j_gene: TRBJ2-1
d_gene: TRBD2
len: 15
abundance: NA
v_gene: TRBV6-1

CDR3nt: TGTGCCAGCAGCTACTTTAACGAGCAGTACTTC
CDR3aa: CASSYFNEQYF
j_gene: TRBJ2-7
d_gene: NA
len: 11
abundance: NA
v_gene: TRBV7-2

CDR3nt: TGTGCCAGCAGCTTCGGGGGGAGCCCTAATGAAAAACTGTTTTTT
CDR3aa: CASSFGGSPNEKLFF
j_gene: TRBJ1-4
d_gene: NA
len: 15
abundance: NA
v_gene: TRBV5-6

CDR3nt: TGCGCCAGCAGCCACCGGACTAGCGGGGGGGCCGACGGGGAGCTGTTTTTT
CDR3aa: CASSHRTSGGADGELFF
j_gene: TRBJ2-2
d_gene: TRBD2
len: 17
abundance: NA
v_gene: TRBV5-1

CDR3nt: TGTGCCATCAGTGAGTCTGCGGGACAGACTGCTGAAGCTTTCTTT
CDR3aa: CAISESAGQTAEAFF
j_gene: TRBJ1-1
d_gene: TRBD1
len: 15
abundance: NA
v_gene: TRBV10-3

CDR3nt: TGTGCCAGCAGTGAACAGCGGACCGGCCGGGATACGCAGTATTTT
CDR3aa: CASSEQRTGRDTQYF
j_gene: TRBJ2-3
d_gene: NA
len: 15
abundance: NA
v_gene: TRBV6-1

CDR3nt: TGCAGTGCTAGTCGAAGCGGTGAGCAGTTCTTC
CDR3aa: CSASRSGEQFF
j_gene: TRBJ2-1
d_gene: NA
len: 11
abundance: NA
v_gene: TRBV20-1

CDR3nt: TGTGCCAGCAGCTCGAACAGGGGATACACCATATATTTT
CDR3aa: CASSSNRGYTIYF
j_gene: TRBJ1-3
d_gene: TRBD1
len: 13
abundance: NA
v_gene: TRBV7-8

CDR3nt: TGTGCCAGCAGACAAAGGGGTACGGGTAATTCACCCCTCCACTTT
CDR3aa: CASRQRGTGNSPLHF
j_gene: TRBJ1-6
d_gene: NA
len: 15
abundance: few
v_gene: TRBV6-5

CDR3nt: TGTGCCAGCAGCGTCTCTCCGCTAGCGAATCAAGAGACCCAGTACTTC
CDR3aa: CASSVSPLANQETQYF
j_gene: TRBJ2-5
d_gene: NA
len: 16
abundance: NA
v_gene: TRBV9

CDR3nt: TGTGCCAGCAGAGAGGGGACAGGACGCACCGGGGAGCTGTTTTTT
CDR3aa: CASREGTGRTGELFF
j_gene: TRBJ2-2
d_gene: TRBD1
len: 15
abundance: NA
v_gene: TRBV9

CDR3nt: TGTGCCAGGTCCGGGGGGTATGGCTACACCTTC
CDR3aa: CARSGGYGYTF
j_gene: TRBJ1-2
d_gene: NA
len: 11
abundance: once
v_gene: TRBV2

CDR3nt: TGTGCCAGTAGTATGCGGTTGACGGGGTCTGGCTACACCTTC
CDR3aa: CASSMRLTGSGYTF
j_gene: TRBJ1-2
d_gene: NA
len: 14
abundance: NA
v_gene: TRBV19

CDR3nt: TGCGCCAGCAGTGAAGGGAGCGGAAACACCATATATTTT
CDR3aa: CASSEGSGNTIYF
j_gene: TRBJ1-3
d_gene: NA
len: 13
abundance: NA
v_gene: TRBV10-1

CDR3nt: TGTGCCAGCAGTTTAAGGGGACAGGGTTCCTACGAGCAGTACTTC
CDR3aa: CASSLRGQGSYEQYF
j_gene: TRBJ2-7
d_gene: TRBD1
len: 15
abundance: NA
v_gene: TRBV27

CDR3nt: TGTGCCAGCGGATCCGGGAGGGAAGGCTACACCTTC
CDR3aa: CASGSGREGYTF
j_gene: TRBJ1-2
d_gene: NA
len: 12
abundance: once
v_gene: TRBV11-2

CDR3nt: TGTGCCAGCCGGGTGTCCCTCGTTGGGGAGACCCAGTACTTC
CDR3aa: CASRVSLVGETQYF
j_gene: TRBJ2-5
d_gene: NA
len: 14
abundance: NA
v_gene: TRBV2